Listed here are 3 T cell receptor beta chains from one sample, sequenced in a study of T-cell reconstitution after alpha-beta-depleted transplantation in children (dated by TCRdb to 2016 to 2017). The sample's treatment or condition label, in plain terms: allogeneic hematopoietic cell transplantation with graft depleted of TCRalphabeta T cells and CD19 B cells. The library was produced with PCR. The sequencing machine was an Illumina HiSeq 2500. To normalize quantification of the TCRbeta repertoire, the TCR libraries were built with molecular barcoding that relied on unique molecular identifiers. TCRdb reanalyzed the raw reads on its own, using fastp at Q25 for trimming and MiXCR for clone calling, and kept in-frame beta chains. Every CDR3 protein is listed once, alongside the most common genes and DNA of its rows. The sample table contains fewer than 550,000 distinct CDR3 sequences; only one count was recorded for about an eighth of them. The top ten hold 12% to 15% of the sample.

Sequencing was performed on PBMCs, mostly from graft donor cells, taken 180 days after TCRalphabeta/CD19-depleted stem cell transplant. The receptors shown here come from a female patient aged 2-10 years who had a stem cell transplant for aplastic anemia, so the T cells may come from the graft donor.

The V and J genes are TRBV7-2 and TRBJ1-2, with 7 bases lining up with TRBD1. Unmatched junction bases numbered 3, after V lost 2 bases and J lost 0 bases. Germline-derived CDR1 and CDR2 are SGHTA and FQGNSA. This CDR3 spans 15 amino acids. CDR3: CASSLLGQTNYGYTF. For the CDR3, the DNA is TGTGCCAGCAGCTTATTGGGACAGACTAACTATGGCTACACCTTC.

This clonotype has more than one count but fewer than ten. The chain joins TRBV29-1 to TRBJ2-7; D might be TRBD2 (7 bases). Trimming pared 7 bases from V and 1 base from J, leaving 14 bases between. Germline V gene lookup returns CDR1 SQVTM and CDR2 ANQGSEA. This CDR3 spans 13 amino acids. The chain's CDR3 is CSGTGGSSYEQYF. CDR3 bases: TGCAGCGGGACGGGGGGCAGTTCCTACGAGCAGTACTTC.

This clonotype was counted only a few times. The chain is built from TRBV28 and TRBJ1-5; possible D gene TRBD1, 5 bases. V was cut by 2 bases and J by 7 bases, with 18 bases left in between. Per germline, CDR1 MDHEN and CDR2 SYDVKM. CDR3 length equals 16 residues. CDR3 in amino acids: CASSLGGAGGGQPQHF. The CDR3 region has the DNA TGTGCCAGCAGTTTAGGCGGAGCGGGGGGAGGACAGCCCCAGCATTTT.